The 27 T cell receptor beta chains presented below share a single source sample, sequenced in a study of chemoradiotherapy in HPV16-positive cancers. TCRdb keeps only in-frame clones here, not all; method: immunoSEQ multiplex PCR. The sample has 750 to 1,000 clones, about 95% seen once. The sample in question was tumor tissue, obtained from a patient who underwent chemoradiotherapy. The receptors were sampled from a human donor with HPV-associated anogenital cancer.

The chain has TRBV27 and TRBJ1-2; D possibly corresponds to TRBD1 (6 bases). Trimming stripped 5 bases from V and 8 bases from J, with 15 bases between. Per the germline V gene, CDR1 is MNHEY and CDR2 is SMNVEV (reference sequence). The CDR3 sequence is 13 residues long. The CDR3 DNA sequence: TGTGCCAGCAGTCCCGGGGGGGCAAGGGGCTACACCTTC. This sequence encodes CASSPGGARGYTF.

This rearrangement joins TRBV9 to TRBJ2-3, with 10 bases fitting TRBD2. The CDR3 has 16 residues. The germline gives CDR1 SGDLS, CDR2 YYNGEE. Losses at the gene ends were 2 bases for V and 1 base for J; bases not matched to a gene: 4. The CDR3 loop is CASSVRGLARTDTQYF. The CDR3 nucleotides are TGTGCCAGCAGCGTTAGGGGACTAGCGCGCACAGATACGCAGTATTTT.

This chain connects TRBV2 to TRBJ2-5, with 7 bases lining up with TRBD2. V shed 7 bases, J shed 2 bases, and the junction held 16 bases outside the gene matches. The CDR3 covers 17 residues. Germline lookup yields CDR1 SNHLY and CDR2 FYNNEI. CDR3 amino acids: CASIGTKNRRVQETQYF. CDR3 in DNA: TGTGCCAGCATTGGGACTAAAAACCGAAGGGTACAAGAGACCCAGTACTTC. Supplemented by reference TRBV2 and TRBJ2-5, the full variable domain reads EPEVTQTPSHQVTQMGQEVILRCVPISNHLYFYWYRQILGQKVEFLVSFYNNEISEKSEIFDDQFSVERPDGSNFTLKIRSTKLEDSAMYFCASIGTKNRRVQETQYFGPGTRLLVL.

The chain recombines TRBV12-2 with TRBJ1-5. TRBV12-2 represents a pseudogene. The length of the CDR3 is 15 residues. CDR3: CASRLAHGGNQPQHF. CDR3 in DNA: TGTGCAAGTCGCTTAGCGCACGGGGGAAATCAGCCCCAGCATTTT.

The V call is TRBV27, the J call TRBJ1-2, with a possible D match to TRBD1 (6 bases). The germline V gene has CDR1 MNHEY and CDR2 SMNVEV (reference sequence). This CDR3 is built from 16 residues. Trimming removed 5 bases at V and 4 bases at J, with 20 bases between. CDR3 sequence: CASSPRQGPIVYGYTF. The CDR3 DNA is TGTGCCAGCAGTCCCCGCCAGGGGCCGATTGTCTATGGCTACACCTTC.

V is TRBV27 and J is TRBJ1-1; 10 positions match TRBD1. This CDR3 is 17 amino acids long. The V gene's germline CDR1 is MNHEY and CDR2 SMNVEV (reference sequence). The V and J ends lost 4 bases and 5 bases, in that order; junction bases with no gene match: 13. The CDR3 loop reads CASSYAGTGALRTEAFF. The CDR3 DNA reads TGTGCCAGCAGTTATGCCGGGACAGGGGCCTTAAGGACTGAAGCTTTCTTT.

This chain connects TRBV4-3 to TRBJ1-2; D call uncertain. Germline-derived CDR1 and CDR2 are LGHNA and YSLEER. The V gene lost 0 bases and the J gene lost 4 bases, with 15 bases spanning the gap. This CDR3 has 16 residues. CDR3 amino acids: CASSQDLGQLAYGYTF. The CDR3 DNA is TGCGCCAGCAGCCAAGATTTAGGGCAGCTAGCCTATGGCTACACCTTC.

This clone was counted once. This chain links TRBV29-1 with TRBJ1-2; no reliable D call. The CDR3 runs to 12 residues. CDR1 SQVTM and CDR2 ANQGSEA come from the germline V gene. V lost 2 bases to trimming and J lost 7 bases, with 11 bases between them. This CDR3 reads CSVEIAISGYTF. The CDR3 DNA reads TGCAGCGTTGAAATTGCGATCTCTGGCTACACCTTC.

This clone was observed once. The chain joins TRBV6-5 to TRBJ1-2; tentatively, D is TRBD1 (6 bases). Looked up from germline, CDR1 is MNHEY and CDR2 is SVGAGI. The CDR3 is 15 amino acids. V was cut by 1 base and J by 7 bases, with 16 bases left in between. DNA for the CDR3: TGTGCCAGCAGTTACTACCCCCCTGGGGGCGCTGGCTACACCTTC. Residues: CASSYYPPGGAGYTF.

This chain joins TRBV20-1 and TRBJ1-2; D call uncertain. Germline V gives CDR1 DFQATT, CDR2 SNEGSKA (reference sequence). This CDR3 comprises 11 residues. Trimming left V 6 bases short and J 7 bases short, with 12 bases between. For the CDR3, the DNA is TGCAGTGCCCCCAGTCGTCGTGGCTACACCTTC. This gives the protein CSAPSRRGYTF.

The rearrangement uses TRBV5-6 and TRBJ1-5; no firm D call. The length of the CDR3 is 16 residues. V was cut by 0 bases and J by 4 bases, with 14 bases left in between. CDR1 and CDR2 (germline): SGHDT, YYEEEE. The CDR3 loop reads CASSLGRGGTNQPQHF. The CDR3 DNA reads as TGTGCCAGCAGCTTGGGCCGGGGAGGAACGAATCAGCCCCAGCATTTT.

The V call is TRBV30, the J call TRBJ2-5; D gene ambiguous. The J call may be mistaken, given a closer DNA end match to TRBJ2-7. The CDR3 contains 13 residues. Germline loops: CDR1 GTSNPN, CDR2 SVGIG (reference sequence). This CDR3 reads CAWSVLMGREQYF. The CDR3, as DNA: TGTGCCTGGAGTGTATTAATGGGCCGCGAGCAGTACTTC.

V and J are TRBV2 and TRBJ1-5; D gene ambiguous. Germline values: CDR1 SNHLY, CDR2 FYNNEI. The CDR3 is 13 amino acids. V was clipped by 1 base and J by 6 bases, with 7 bases between them. The CDR3: CASSEGWLQPQHF. Written as DNA, the CDR3 is TGTGCCAGCAGTGAAGGTTGGCTTCAGCCCCAGCATTTT.

The chain has TRBV9 and TRBJ2-2; 15 bases fit TRBD2. The V gene end was trimmed by 0 bases and the J gene end by 4 bases; junction bases not matched to a gene: 10. The germline gives CDR1 SGDLS, CDR2 YYNGEE. The CDR3 contains 20 residues. The CDR3: CASSVGGLAGGVGPTGELFF. As DNA, the CDR3 is TGTGCCAGCAGCGTAGGGGGACTAGCGGGGGGTGTGGGCCCCACCGGGGAGCTGTTTTTT.

J is TRBJ1-2 and V is TRBV19; 9 bases are a match to TRBD1. The V and J ends lost 8 bases and 5 bases, in that order; junction bases with no gene match: 12. The germline V gene encodes CDR1 LNHDA and CDR2 SQIVND (reference sequence). The CDR3 has 15 amino acids. CDR3 sequence reads: CASVTGGAGEYGYTF. The CDR3 DNA reads as TGTGCCAGTGTTACAGGGGGCGCGGGGGAGTATGGCTACACCTTC. Full variable domain (remainder filled in from reference TRBV19 and TRBJ1-2): DGGITQSPKYLFRKEGQNVTLSCEQNLNHDAMYWYRQDPGQGLRLIYYSQIVNDFQKGDIAEGYSVSREKKESFPLTVTSAQKNPTAFYLCASVTGGAGEYGYTFGSGTRLTVV.

The J gene is TRBJ2-1, the V gene TRBV7-3, with TRBD1 matching over 7 bases. Germline V gene data show CDR1 as SGHTA and CDR2 as FQGTGA. After removal of 3 bases from V and 8 bases from J, the junction contained 10 bases not matched to a gene. This CDR3 has 15 amino acids. CDR3 coding DNA: TGTGCCAGCAGCTTCGTAGGGGGCGGATCTCATGAGCAGTTCTTC. Encoded protein: CASSFVGGGSHEQFF.

The gene calls are TRBV7-3 and TRBJ1-1; D unclear. The CDR3 extends over 14 amino acids. Per the germline V gene, CDR1 is SGHTA and CDR2 is FQGTGA. With 0 bases removed from V and 4 bases from J, the gap between germline ends came to 9 bases. The CDR3 DNA follows: TGTGCCAGCAGCTTAACGTGGGAGTCCACTGAAGCTTTCTTT. Its protein product is CASSLTWESTEAFF.

V gene TRBV18 combines with J gene TRBJ1-2; D gene unclear. The V end lost 8 bases, the J end lost 8 bases, and 18 bases lay between the germline ends. CDR1 and CDR2 (germline): KGHSH, LQKENI. CDR3 length: 13 amino acids. CDR3 sequence (DNA): TGTGCCAGCACTGGCGGAGCAGGAGCGGGCTACACCTTC. Translating gives CASTGGAGAGYTF.

This chain links TRBV6-1 with TRBJ1-1; D is uncertain. The V gene lost 4 bases and the J gene lost 8 bases, with 8 bases spanning the gap. This CDR3 is built from 11 residues. Germline V gene sequence: CDR1 MNHNS, CDR2 SASEGT. CDR3 loop: CASSALREAFF. The CDR3 DNA reads as TGTGCCAGCAGTGCTCTCCGGGAAGCTTTCTTT.

The rearrangement uses TRBV14 and TRBJ1-6; D not resolved. CDR3 length equals 13 residues. V gave up 1 base and J gave up 9 bases, with 7 bases separating them. Germline CDR1 is SGHDN and CDR2 is FVKESK. In DNA, the CDR3 is TGTGCCAGCAGCCAAGTCGTCGCTTCACCCCTCCACTTT. This sequence encodes CASSQVVASPLHF.

The V and J genes are TRBV6-5 and TRBJ1-1, with TRBD1 matching 10 bases. V gave up 7 bases and J gave up 3 bases; unmatched junction bases: 5. CDR1 and CDR2 from the germline V gene are MNHEY and SVGAGI. CDR3 length: 14 amino acids. The CDR3 is CASTRTGGHTEAFF. CDR3 DNA sequence: TGTGCCAGCACTAGGACAGGGGGTCACACTGAAGCTTTCTTT.

The chain links TRBV21-1 to TRBJ2-2. TRBV21-1 has pseudogene status. This CDR3 is 15 amino acids long. The CDR3 DNA is TGTGCCAGCAGCAATGCATGGATTGGGGCCGGGGAGCTGTTTTTT. Translation gives CASSNAWIGAGELFF.

J is TRBJ1-5 and V is TRBV29-1, with D unclear. The ends were cut back, 5 bases at V and 4 bases at J, with 12 bases in the middle. There are 13 residues in the CDR3. CDR1 is SQVTM, CDR2 ANQGSEA, per germline. The CDR3 spells CSVRATANQPQHF. The CDR3 region has the DNA TGCAGCGTTCGGGCCACGGCGAATCAGCCCCAGCATTTT.

For the CDR3, the DNA is TGCGCCAGCAGTACATACAATGAGCAGTTCTTC. It codes for CASSTYNEQFF. The rearrangement joins TRBV10-2 to TRBJ2-1; D unresolved. Germline loops: CDR1 WSHSY, CDR2 SAAADI. Trimming stripped 5 bases from V and 4 bases from J, with 3 bases between. This CDR3 region has 11 residues.

J is TRBJ2-1 and V is TRBV18; unclear D gene. CDR3 length: 13 residues. V was shortened by 2 bases and J by 0 bases, with 2 bases between the two germline ends. Germline V gene data show CDR1 as KGHSH and CDR2 as LQKENI. For the CDR3, the DNA is TGTGCCAGCTCACCAACCTCCTACAATGAGCAGTTCTTC. Its translation: CASSPTSYNEQFF.

This chain joins TRBV19 and TRBJ1-1, with 8 bases identical to TRBD1. Losses at the gene ends were 5 bases for V and 2 bases for J; bases not matched to a gene: 10. The CDR3 consists of 16 residues. Germline V gene lookup returns CDR1 LNHDA and CDR2 SQIVND (reference sequence). The CDR3 sequence is CASSSLVGQGNTEAFF. In nucleotides, the CDR3 is TGTGCCAGTAGTTCCCTAGTTGGACAGGGAAACACTGAAGCTTTCTTT.

This chain joins TRBV7-6 and TRBJ1-3; no definite D call. Germline CDR1 is SGHVS and CDR2 is FNYEAQ. The CDR3 runs 14 residues. Trimming shortened V by 4 bases and J by 4 bases, and 11 bases separated the two germline ends. For the CDR3, the DNA is TGTGCCAGCAGCTCCCTCGAGACCGGAAACACCATATATTTT. This encodes CASSSLETGNTIYF.